Included here is one T cell receptor (beta chain) sequence, with context. Germline CDR1 and CDR2: SGHRS and YFSETQ. This CDR3 has 14 amino acids. V was clipped by 3 bases and J by 4 bases, with 12 bases between them. This entry belongs to a study of shared clonotypes between healthy human individuals. TCRdb keeps only in-frame clones here, not all; method: immunoSEQ multiplex PCR. This sample has about 1.1 million clones, with approximately 77% found just once. Sequencing was done on a sample of memory CD4+ T cells from PBMCs. Subset here: CD45RA-negative fraction. The chain joins TRBV5-1 to TRBJ2-3, with a possible D match to TRBD1 (6 bases). The clonotype originates from a man between 18 and 29 years old in good health. Some clones in this sample may be carry-over from other donors' samples. The CDR3 is CASSSRQVPDTQYF. The CDR3 region has the DNA TGCGCCAGCAGCTCTAGACAGGTCCCAGATACGCAGTATTTT. The entire variable domain, with the rest obtained from reference TRBV5-1 and TRBJ2-3, is as follows: KAGVTQTPRYLIKTRGQQVTLSCSPISGHRSVSWYQQTPGQGLQFLFEYFSETQRNKGNFPGRFSGRQFSNSRSEMNVSTLELGDSALYLCASSSRQVPDTQYFGPGTRLTVL.